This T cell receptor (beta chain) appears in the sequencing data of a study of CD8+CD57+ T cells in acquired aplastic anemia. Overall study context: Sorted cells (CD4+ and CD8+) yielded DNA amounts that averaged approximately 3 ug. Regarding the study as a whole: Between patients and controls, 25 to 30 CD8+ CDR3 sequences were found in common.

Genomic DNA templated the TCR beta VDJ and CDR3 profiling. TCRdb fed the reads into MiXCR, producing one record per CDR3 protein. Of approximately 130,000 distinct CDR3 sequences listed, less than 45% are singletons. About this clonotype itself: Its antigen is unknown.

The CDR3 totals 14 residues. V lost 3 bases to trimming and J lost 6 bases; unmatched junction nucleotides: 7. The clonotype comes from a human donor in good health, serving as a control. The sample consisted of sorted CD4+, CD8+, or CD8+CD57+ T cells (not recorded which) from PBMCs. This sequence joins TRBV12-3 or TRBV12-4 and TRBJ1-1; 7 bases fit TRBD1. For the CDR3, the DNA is TGTGCCAGCAGTTTGGACCGGGACAGTGCTGAAGCTTTCTTT. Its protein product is CASSLDRDSAEAFF.